One sample yielded the 2 T cell receptor beta chains listed below, sequenced in a study of Tregs in tolerant kidney transplant recipients (dated by TCRdb to about 2019). Library method: the immunoSEQ multiplex PCR assay. The table comes from immuneACCESS by way of TCRdb, which keeps in-frame sequences with V and J called. Part of the clones is missing from these tables; in studies checked, under half for an unresolved V gene and the rest for unknown reasons. This sample holds some 110,000 clones; roughly nine tenths were observed only once. In total, the top ten clones hold roughly 0.63% of the sample. Source material: CD4+ T cells from blood. Receptors were obtained from a human donor in good health.

The chain uses TRBV11-2 and TRBJ2-6; D is uncertain. The V end was cut by 3 bases, the J end by 0 bases, with 6 bases between. Germline CDR1 reads SGHAT; CDR2 reads FQNNGV. The CDR3 has 15 amino acids. This chain's CDR3 is CASSFPRSGANVLTF. The CDR3 DNA reads as TGTGCCAGCAGCTTTCCCCGCTCTGGGGCCAACGTCCTGACTTTC.

The rearrangement uses TRBV5-4 and TRBJ2-4, with D perhaps assigned TRBD1 or TRBD2 (6 bases each). Germline lookup yields CDR1 SGHNT and CDR2 YYREEE (reference sequence). The length of the CDR3 is 15 residues. Between the trimmed V and J ends, which lost 3 bases and 7 bases, there was a span of 17 bases. The CDR3 bases are TGTGCCAGCAGCTCTCCGGGGGCCCGGGGCAACATTCAGTACTTC. Its translation: CASSSPGARGNIQYF.